This T cell receptor (beta chain) is from a study of Ad26.COV2.S vaccination and SARS-CoV-2 variants. At the level of the study: Doses of Ad26.COV2.S were injected into muscle once or twice, 56 days apart.

Per the germline V gene, CDR1 is GTSNPN and CDR2 is SVGIG (reference sequence). V was clipped by 3 bases and J by 5 bases, with 14 bases between them. This CDR3 contains 14 residues. Generated by immunoSEQ multiplex PCR, the TCRdb table keeps only in-frame clones and is missing some. The sample lists roughly 700,000 clones, around 92% occurring once. The sample's treatment: over 15 received Ad26.COV2.S at low or high dose, single or two shots; roughly five received placebo; per-sample allocation not given. Collection of samples fell on day 63 after the first vaccine or placebo injection. Sequences were derived from peripheral blood, sampled in a trial of Ad26.COV2.S vaccine versus placebo. This chain joins TRBV30 and TRBJ2-1, with TRBD1 as a possible D gene (5 bases). The receptor was derived from a person aged 18-65 years who received the Ad26.COV2.S COVID-19 vaccine or a placebo. The CDR3 loop reads CAWRVQGGDNEQFF. The CDR3 DNA is TGTGCCTGGAGGGTCCAGGGCGGAGACAATGAGCAGTTCTTC.